Listed here are 32 T cell receptor beta chains from one sample, sequenced in a study of cytomegalovirus exposure and HLA in healthy donors. PCR involved 60 Vbeta and 13 Jbeta primers. TCRdb keeps only in-frame clones here, not all; method: immunoSEQ multiplex PCR. The sample consists of about 130,000 clones, roughly two thirds of them appearing once. Material for sequencing was PBMCs. The receptors were sampled from a man aged 25-40 years in good health and CMV-seropositive.

The chain employs TRBV7-8 and TRBJ2-2, with 15 bases fitting TRBD2. This CDR3 contains 16 residues. Trimming took 5 bases from V and 5 from J; bases not matched to a gene: 3. CDR1 is SGHVS, CDR2 FQNEAQ, per germline. The CDR3 nucleotides are TGTGCCAGCAGCCCGGGACTAGCGGGAGGTACCGGGGAGCTGTTTTTT. As protein: CASSPGLAGGTGELFF. Full variable domain (rest looked up from reference TRBV7-8 and TRBJ2-2): GAGVSQSPRYKVAKRGQDVALRCDPISGHVSLFWYQQALGQGPEFLTYFQNEAQLDKSGLPSDRFFAERPEGSVSTLKIQRTQQEDSAVYLCASSPGLAGGTGELFFGEGSRLTVL.

The gene calls are TRBV6-5 and TRBJ2-7; 8 nucleotides align to TRBD1. Unmatched junction bases numbered 13, after V lost 6 bases and J lost 6 bases. The CDR3 spans 15 residues. Germline values: CDR1 MNHEY, CDR2 SVGAGI. CDR3 region: CASRSATGVPPEQYF. CDR3 DNA: TGTGCCAGCAGGTCGGCGACAGGGGTACCCCCCGAGCAGTACTTC.

This clone occurred a few times. The chain joins TRBV6-5 to TRBJ2-2; 10 bases line up with TRBD2. From germline, CDR1 is MNHEY and CDR2 SVGAGI. The CDR3 has 15 amino acids. The trim removed 8 bases at V and 9 bases at J, leaving 12 bases unmatched. CDR3 residues: CASQELSGRVRELFF. Here the CDR3 DNA reads TGTGCCAGCCAAGAGTTGAGCGGGAGGGTTCGGGAGCTGTTTTTT.

The V call is TRBV2, the J call TRBJ2-2, with a possible D match to TRBD1 (6 bases). Trimming cost V 6 bases and J 6 bases, with 17 bases left between them. This CDR3 is 15 amino acids long. Germline values: CDR1 SNHLY, CDR2 FYNNEI. CDR3 sequence: CASRGVAGVAGELFF. CDR3 nucleotide sequence: TGTGCCAGCAGAGGGGTGGCAGGGGTAGCCGGGGAGCTGTTTTTT.

Here the CDR3 reads CASSLFRGSTGRDTGELFF. In nucleotides, the CDR3 is TGTGCCAGCAGCTTATTTCGAGGGTCGACAGGGCGTGACACCGGGGAGCTGTTTTTT. The chain has TRBV7-8 and TRBJ2-2; 7 nucleotides align to TRBD1. After removal of 2 bases from V and 3 bases from J, the junction contained 15 bases not matched to a gene. The CDR3 covers 19 residues. Germline CDR1 and CDR2: SGHVS and FQNEAQ.

On this clone itself: In the same sample, other DNA sequences code for this CDR3. The V gene is TRBV28, the J gene TRBJ2-7, with 7 bases lining up with TRBD2. Germline CDR1 and CDR2: MDHEN and SYDVKM. CDR3 length: 15 residues. After removal of 5 bases from V and 3 bases from J, the junction contained 10 bases not matched to a gene. The CDR3 bases are TGTGCCAGCAGTGCACGACTAGCAGGAGGCTACGAGCAGTACTTC. Translation: CASSARLAGGYEQYF.

For this clone: At one end the junction does not follow the germline gene, possibly because of a read error. This sequence joins TRBV11-2 and TRBJ2-1, with 9 bases matching TRBD1. Germline CDR1 SGHAT, CDR2 FQNNGV. This CDR3 comprises 13 residues. CDR3 sequence: CASSLVLGTGLIF. As DNA, the CDR3 is TGTGCCAGCAGCTTAGTCCTCGGGACAGGGTTGATCTTC.

V usage is TRBV5-1 and J usage is TRBJ2-3; TRBD2 is a possible D gene (5 bases). The germline V gene encodes CDR1 SGHRS and CDR2 YFSETQ. V lost 0 bases, J lost 6 bases, and 11 bases lay in between. The CDR3 length is 14 residues. The CDR3 DNA is TGCGCCAGCAGCTTGGTTCCTAGCTTGGATACGCAGTATTTT. Translation gives CASSLVPSLDTQYF.

This chain uses TRBV15 with TRBJ1-6; TRBD1 matches at 10 bases. The V gene end was trimmed by 5 bases and the J gene end by 7 bases; junction bases not matched to a gene: 2. This CDR3 comprises 14 residues. The germline CDR1 and CDR2 sequences are LNHNV and YYDKDF (reference sequence). CDR3 loop: CATSRDRGNSPLHF. In nucleotides, the CDR3 is TGTGCCACCAGCCGGGACAGGGGAAATTCACCCCTCCACTTT.

This chain links TRBV5-6 with TRBJ1-4; D perhaps matches TRBD1 (6 bases). CDR3 length: 14 residues. CDR1 SGHDT and CDR2 YYEEEE come from the germline V gene. V lost 4 bases and J lost 11, with 18 bases in between. CDR3 residues: CASSVGAGADKLFF. CDR3 DNA: TGTGCCAGCAGCGTTGGGGCGGGGGCGGATAAACTGTTTTTT.

The rearrangement links TRBV4-1 to TRBJ1-1, with D perhaps TRBD1 (6 bases). The CDR3 covers 15 residues. Germline-derived CDR1 and CDR2 are MGHRA and YSYEKL. Trimming shortened V by 4 bases and J by 4 bases, and 16 bases separated the two germline ends. The CDR3 DNA reads as TGCGCCAGCAGCCTAGGGGGGGGGTTGGGCACTGAAGCTTTCTTT. Amino acids: CASSLGGGLGTEAFF.

The J gene is TRBJ2-7, the V gene TRBV10-3; a weak D match, TRBD1 (6 bases). The CDR3 sequence is 15 residues long. Germline V gene sequence: CDR1 ENHRY, CDR2 SYGVKD. V was trimmed by 4 bases and J by 3 bases, leaving 16 bases between them. The CDR3 region is CAISVLTGTNYEQYF. In DNA form, the CDR3 reads TGTGCCATCAGTGTCCTCACGGGGACAAACTACGAGCAGTACTTC.

CDR3 amino acids: CASSFSRVHNTGELFF. The CDR3 DNA reads as TGCGCCAGCAGCTTTAGTCGGGTTCACAACACCGGGGAGCTGTTTTTT. This chain joins TRBV5-1 and TRBJ2-2; D is ambiguous. The CDR3 loop spans 16 amino acids. Germline values: CDR1 SGHRS, CDR2 YFSETQ. The germline V and J ends were trimmed by 2 bases and 2 bases, with 13 bases remaining between them.

The CDR3, as DNA: TGTGCCAGCAGCTTTGCAGGGGGCGGTGATACGCAGTATTTT. Translated: CASSFAGGGDTQYF. J is TRBJ2-3 and V is TRBV7-9; TRBD1 aligns across 8 bases. The germline V gene has CDR1 SEHNR and CDR2 FQNEAQ (reference sequence). There are 14 residues in the CDR3. Trimming cost V 3 bases and J 6 bases; bases outside gene matches: 5. Complete variable domain (other parts from reference TRBV7-9 and TRBJ2-3): DTGVSQNPRHKITKRGQNVTFRCDPISEHNRLYWYRQTLGQGPEFLTYFQNEAQLEKSRLLSDRFSAERPKGSFSTLEIQRTEQGDSAMYLCASSFAGGGDTQYFGPGTRLTVL.

The genes are TRBV5-6 and TRBJ2-7; 9 nucleotides match TRBD1. V gave up 4 bases and J gave up 4 bases; unmatched junction bases: 9. There are 15 residues in the CDR3. Germline CDR1 reads SGHDT; CDR2 reads YYEEEE. This chain's CDR3 is CASSPTDRGWYEQYF. DNA of the CDR3: TGTGCCAGCAGCCCGACAGACAGGGGGTGGTACGAGCAGTACTTC.

This chain joins TRBV30 and TRBJ1-2, with a tentative D call TRBD1 (5 bases). The CDR3 runs 13 residues. CDR1 is GTSNPN and CDR2 is SVGIG in the germline V gene (reference sequence). Trimming removed 4 bases from V and 6 bases from J, with 15 bases in between. The DNA of the CDR3 is TGTGCCTGGATCTGGGGGGTTCCTGATGGCTACACCTTC. Amino acids: CAWIWGVPDGYTF.

J is TRBJ2-5 and V is TRBV5-1, with 9 bases aligning to TRBD2. Germline lookup yields CDR1 SGHRS and CDR2 YFSETQ. The CDR3 runs 16 residues. J was trimmed by 3 bases and V by 5 bases; bases with no gene match: 11. This chain's CDR3 is CASSLFGASGEETQYF. DNA of the CDR3: TGCGCCAGCAGTTTGTTCGGGGCTAGCGGGGAAGAGACCCAGTACTTC.

This chain links TRBV12-1 with TRBJ2-3; the D call TRBD2 from the table was never checked on the DNA. TRBV12-1 corresponds to a pseudogene. The CDR3 totals 15 residues. DNA of the CDR3: TGTGCCAGCACCCCCGGCGGGAGTGGGACAGATACGCAGTATTTT. The encoded protein is CASTPGGSGTDTQYF.

This clone was recorded a few times. The J gene is TRBJ2-2, the V gene TRBV5-1; 9 nucleotides agree with TRBD2. J lost 7 bases, V lost 0 bases, and 4 bases had no gene match. The germline V gene has CDR1 SGHRS and CDR2 YFSETQ. The CDR3 consists of 15 residues. The CDR3 sequence is CASSLALAGSGELFF. DNA of the CDR3: TGCGCCAGCAGCTTGGCCCTAGCGGGAAGCGGGGAGCTGTTTTTT.

The V gene is TRBV28, the J gene TRBJ2-4; 7 bases fit TRBD1. The germline gives CDR1 MDHEN, CDR2 SYDVKM. This CDR3 has 15 amino acids. V was pared by 6 bases and J by 2 bases, with 7 bases of the junction left unmatched. In nucleotides, the CDR3 is TGTGCCAGCAGCCTACAGGGGTCGTCCAAAAACATTCAGTACTTC. Its protein product is CASSLQGSSKNIQYF.

The chain couples TRBV10-3 to TRBJ1-3; possible D gene TRBD1, 6 bases. The germline CDR1 and CDR2 sequences are ENHRY and SYGVKD. CDR3 length equals 16 residues. Trimming cost V 3 bases and J 1 base, with 13 bases left between them. The CDR3 DNA sequence: TGTGCCATCAGTGACTCAATTACAGGGTCTGGAAACACCATATATTTT. It yields the protein CAISDSITGSGNTIYF.

J is TRBJ2-3 and V is TRBV19; the D gene is possibly TRBD1 (6 bases). The CDR3 has 14 residues. The germline CDR1 and CDR2 sequences are LNHDA and SQIVND (reference sequence). V dropped 3 bases and J dropped 2 bases, with 9 bases sitting between them. CDR3 region: CASSIGQLTDTQYF. The CDR3 region has the DNA TGTGCCAGTAGTATTGGACAGCTCACAGATACGCAGTATTTT.

The chain couples TRBV2 to TRBJ2-2, with no clear D. This CDR3 is 13 amino acids long. Germline CDR1 reads SNHLY; CDR2 reads FYNNEI. Trimming stripped 6 bases from V and 2 bases from J, with 7 bases between. The CDR3 is CASSRYNTGELFF. The CDR3 nucleotides read TGTGCCAGCAGCCGCTATAACACCGGGGAGCTGTTTTTT. The whole variable domain, filled in from reference TRBV2 and TRBJ2-2, reads EPEVTQTPSHQVTQMGQEVILRCVPISNHLYFYWYRQILGQKVEFLVSFYNNEISEKSEIFDDQFSVERPDGSNFTLKIRSTKLEDSAMYFCASSRYNTGELFFGEGSRLTVL.

The chain uses TRBV9 and TRBJ2-3, with 13 bases identical to TRBD2. The J segment lost 4 bases and the V segment lost 0 bases, leaving 5 bases of the junction unmatched. The CDR3 runs to 17 residues. Germline V gives CDR1 SGDLS, CDR2 YYNGEE. The CDR3 DNA reads TGTGCCAGCAGCGTAGTTGGGACTAGCGGGATCGCAGATACGCAGTATTTT. Translated: CASSVVGTSGIADTQYF.

This chain links TRBV11-2 with TRBJ1-1; D is unresolved. Germline loops: CDR1 SGHAT, CDR2 FQNNGV. V was cut by 0 bases and J by 5 bases, with 13 bases left in between. The length of the CDR3 is 15 residues. DNA for the CDR3: TGTGCCAGCAGCTTAGATAGGAGAGTCTATACTGAAGCTTTCTTT. Residues: CASSLDRRVYTEAFF.

This clone was seen just once. The gene calls are TRBV2 and TRBJ1-2; the match to TRBD1 covers 8 bases. The V gene's germline CDR1 is SNHLY and CDR2 FYNNEI. The CDR3 length is 12 residues. Trimming took 7 bases from V and 6 from J; bases not matched to a gene: 4. In DNA, the CDR3 is TGTGCCAGCAAGGCAGGGGGCGATGGCTACACCTTC. Its protein is CASKAGGDGYTF.

The chain is built from TRBV10-3 and TRBJ1-2; D call uncertain. V was pared by 8 bases and J by 8 bases, with 12 bases between. The CDR3 spans 11 residues. Germline CDR1 reads ENHRY; CDR2 reads SYGVKD. The CDR3 DNA is TGTGCCATCGGTCGGGCGGGCGGCTACACCTTC. This translates into CAIGRAGGYTF.

Comment on this clone: Its ends do not fully match the called genes, so a read error is possible. This chain uses TRBV7-7 with TRBJ2-7, with 9 bases that match TRBD2. The CDR3 runs to 17 residues. Germline CDR1 and CDR2: SSHAT and FNYEAQ (reference sequence). CDR3 nucleotide sequence: TGTGCTAGCAGCTTAGATCCTCATAGCGGGAGAGTTGGCGAGCAGTACTTC. Amino acids: CASSLDPHSGRVGEQYF.

The genes are TRBV4-1 and TRBJ1-4, with D hard to call. Trimming removed 1 base from V and 8 bases from J, with 11 bases in between. CDR1 and CDR2 from the germline V gene are MGHRA and YSYEKL. The CDR3 spans 14 residues. In nucleotides, the CDR3 is TGCGCCAGCAGCCAAGGGTCCGAGCTAGAAAAACTGTTTTTT. Encoded protein: CASSQGSELEKLFF.

The V and J genes are TRBV4-1 and TRBJ2-3, with 14 bases lining up with TRBD2. V dropped 2 bases and J dropped 5; count of bases not matched to a gene: 3. The CDR3 sequence is 16 residues long. Germline V gene data show CDR1 as MGHRA and CDR2 as YSYEKL. DNA of the CDR3: TGCGCCAGCAGCCAAAGACTAGCGGGAGGGAGAGATACGCAGTATTTT. This gives the protein CASSQRLAGGRDTQYF.

The V gene is TRBV5-5, the J gene TRBJ1-1; 8 bases fit TRBD1. Germline V lookup: CDR1 SGHKS, CDR2 YYEKEE (reference sequence). The CDR3 loop spans 16 amino acids. Trimming removed 0 bases from V and 3 bases from J; junction bases left unmatched: 7. The CDR3 protein is CASSLEGGRGHTEAFF. The CDR3 DNA reads TGTGCCAGCAGCTTGGAAGGTGGCAGGGGGCACACTGAAGCTTTCTTT.

The chain couples TRBV29-1 to TRBJ2-7, with 9 bases identical to TRBD1. The CDR3 has 15 residues. The trim removed 6 bases at V and 5 bases at J, leaving 14 bases unmatched. CDR1 SQVTM and CDR2 ANQGSEA come from the germline V gene. The CDR3 is CSVLAPGQGPDEQYF. CDR3 nucleotide sequence: TGCAGCGTGCTTGCGCCGGGACAGGGTCCGGACGAGCAGTACTTC.